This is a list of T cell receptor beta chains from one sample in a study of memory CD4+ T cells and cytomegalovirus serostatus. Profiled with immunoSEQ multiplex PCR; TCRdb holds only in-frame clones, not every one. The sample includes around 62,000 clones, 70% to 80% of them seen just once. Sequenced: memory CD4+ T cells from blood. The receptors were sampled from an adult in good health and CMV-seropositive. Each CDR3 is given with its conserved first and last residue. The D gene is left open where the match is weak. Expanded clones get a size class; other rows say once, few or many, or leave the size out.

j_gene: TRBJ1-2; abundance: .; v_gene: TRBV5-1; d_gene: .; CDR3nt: TGCGCCAGCAGCTTGCATCCGTCCGACTATGGCTACACCTTC; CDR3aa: CASSLHPSDYGYTF
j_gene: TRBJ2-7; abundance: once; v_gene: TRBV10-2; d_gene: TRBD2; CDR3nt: TGCGCCAGCAGTAACGGCGGGGGGGCCGGCGAGCAGTACTTC; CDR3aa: CASSNGGGAGEQYF
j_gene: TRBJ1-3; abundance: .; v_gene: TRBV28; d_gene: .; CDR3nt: TGTGCCAGCAGTTCCCCCTTGTCTGGAAACACCATATATTTT; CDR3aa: CASSSPLSGNTIYF
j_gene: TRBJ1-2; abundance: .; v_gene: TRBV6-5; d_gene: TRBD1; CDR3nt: TGTGCCAGCAGTCTACGGACAGGGGCTAACTATGGCTACACCTTC; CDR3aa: CASSLRTGANYGYTF
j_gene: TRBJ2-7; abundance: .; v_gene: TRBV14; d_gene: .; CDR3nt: TGTGCCAGCAGAGCTATGAAGGGCTACGAGCAGTACTTC; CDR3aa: CASRAMKGYEQYF
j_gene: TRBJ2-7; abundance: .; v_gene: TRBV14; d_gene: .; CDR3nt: TGTGCCAGCACCGCCTTAGGTGCCTACGAGCAGTACTTC; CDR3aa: CASTALGAYEQYF
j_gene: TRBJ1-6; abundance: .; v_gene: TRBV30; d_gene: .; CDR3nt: TGTGCCTGGAGAGATCGGGAATCACCCCTCCACTTT; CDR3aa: CAWRDRESPLHF
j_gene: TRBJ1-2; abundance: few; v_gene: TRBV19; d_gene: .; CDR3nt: TGTGCCAGTAGTATTATCCACGGCGGGCTGAATGGCTACACCTTC; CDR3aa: CASSIIHGGLNGYTF
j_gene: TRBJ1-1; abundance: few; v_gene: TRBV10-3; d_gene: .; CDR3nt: TGTGCCATTAGGGAAAGGACGGAGAACACTGAAGCTTTCTTT; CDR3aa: CAIRERTENTEAFF
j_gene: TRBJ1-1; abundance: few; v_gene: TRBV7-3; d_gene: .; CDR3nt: TGTGCCAGCAGCTCGACTCCGGACAGTTTGAACACTGAAGCTTTCTTT; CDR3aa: CASSSTPDSLNTEAFF
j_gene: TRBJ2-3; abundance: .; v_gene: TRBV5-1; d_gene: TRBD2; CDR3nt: TGCGCCAGCAGGGATCAGCGGGGAACAGATACGCAGTATTTT; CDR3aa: CASRDQRGTDTQYF
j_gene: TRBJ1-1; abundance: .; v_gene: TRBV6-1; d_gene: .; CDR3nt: TGTGCCAGCCCCCGGACCGGAACCCTGAGTGAAGCTTTCTTT; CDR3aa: CASPRTGTLSEAFF
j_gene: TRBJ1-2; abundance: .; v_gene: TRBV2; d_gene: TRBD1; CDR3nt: TGTGCCAGCAGTTCGAAAGGGACAGGGGCCGGTGGCTACACCTTC; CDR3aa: CASSSKGTGAGGYTF
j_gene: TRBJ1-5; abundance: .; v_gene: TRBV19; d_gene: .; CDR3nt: TGTGCCAGTAGTATAGTGGGGGCAAATCAGCCCCAGCATTTT; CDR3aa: CASSIVGANQPQHF
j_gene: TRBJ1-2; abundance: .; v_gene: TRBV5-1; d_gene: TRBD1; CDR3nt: TGCGCCAGCAAGACCGGGACAGGGTCAGCCAACTATGGCTACACCTTC; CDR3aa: CASKTGTGSANYGYTF
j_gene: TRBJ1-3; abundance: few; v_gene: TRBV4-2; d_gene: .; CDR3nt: TGTGCCAGCAGCCCCGACCTGATCTCTGGAAACACCATATATTTT; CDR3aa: CASSPDLISGNTIYF
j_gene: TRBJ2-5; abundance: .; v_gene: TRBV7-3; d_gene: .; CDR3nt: TGTGCCAGCAGCTTATCGGCAGCGCAAGAGACCCAGTACTTC; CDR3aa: CASSLSAAQETQYF
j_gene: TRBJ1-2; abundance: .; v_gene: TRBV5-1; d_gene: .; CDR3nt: TGCGCCAGCAGCTTCGGGGGCCGGGGGCTAGACTATGGCTACACCTTC; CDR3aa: CASSFGGRGLDYGYTF
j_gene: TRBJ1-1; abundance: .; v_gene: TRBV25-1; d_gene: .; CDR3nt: TGTGCCAGCAGTGAATGGAACACTGAAGCTTTCTTT; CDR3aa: CASSEWNTEAFF
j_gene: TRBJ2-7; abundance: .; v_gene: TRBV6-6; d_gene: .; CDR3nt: TGTGCCAGCGGTACGGGGTACGAGCAGTACTTC; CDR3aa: CASGTGYEQYF
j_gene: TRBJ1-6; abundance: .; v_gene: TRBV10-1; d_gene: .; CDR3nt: TGCGCCAGCAGTCCGGTAGGGGATTCACCCCTCCACTTT; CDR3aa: CASSPVGDSPLHF
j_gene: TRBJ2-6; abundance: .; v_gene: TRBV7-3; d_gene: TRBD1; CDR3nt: TGTGCCAGCAGCTCGACAGGGGGCTCAGGGGCCAACGTCCTGACTTTC; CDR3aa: CASSSTGGSGANVLTF
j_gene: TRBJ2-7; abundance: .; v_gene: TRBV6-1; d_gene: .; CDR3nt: TGTGCCAGCAGGACTGGGGAATTTCGCTACGAGCAGTACTTC; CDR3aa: CASRTGEFRYEQYF
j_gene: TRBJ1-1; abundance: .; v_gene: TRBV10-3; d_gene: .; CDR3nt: TGTGCCATCAGTGGGCAGGGCCCTGAAGCTTTCTTT; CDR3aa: CAISGQGPEAFF
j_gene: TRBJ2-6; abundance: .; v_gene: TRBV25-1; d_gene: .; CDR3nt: TGTGCCAGCAGCTCTGGGGCCAACGTCCTGACTTTC; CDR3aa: CASSSGANVLTF
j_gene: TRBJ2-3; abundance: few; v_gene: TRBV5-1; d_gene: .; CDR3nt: TGCGCCAGCAGCTTGGTATCCGATACGCAGTATTTT; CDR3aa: CASSLVSDTQYF
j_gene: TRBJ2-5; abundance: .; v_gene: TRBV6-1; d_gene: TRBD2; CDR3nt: TGTGCCAGCAGTGAATCCCCAAGGGCTAGCGGGAGGGGAGAGACCCAGTACTTC; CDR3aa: CASSESPRASGRGETQYF
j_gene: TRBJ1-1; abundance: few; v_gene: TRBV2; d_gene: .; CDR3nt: TGTGCCAGCACGGACAGTATCACCCCTTTCTTT; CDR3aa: CASTDSITPFF
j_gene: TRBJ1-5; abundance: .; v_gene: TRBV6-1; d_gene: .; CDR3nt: TGTGCCAGCACACCCCCCCGGGGGGGAGCGGAGCCCCAGCATTTT; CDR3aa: CASTPPRGGAEPQHF
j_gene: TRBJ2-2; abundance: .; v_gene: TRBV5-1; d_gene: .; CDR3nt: TGCGCCAGCAGCTTAGGACAGCTTAACACCGGGGAGCTGTTTTTT; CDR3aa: CASSLGQLNTGELFF
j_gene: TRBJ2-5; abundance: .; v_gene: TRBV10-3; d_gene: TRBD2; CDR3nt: TGTGCCATCAAGACTAGCGGGGGAGGGGAGACCCAGTACTTC; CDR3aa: CAIKTSGGGETQYF
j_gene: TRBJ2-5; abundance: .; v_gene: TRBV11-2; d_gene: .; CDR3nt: TGTGCCAGCAGCTTCTGGTCTAGTCAAGAGACCCAGTACTTC; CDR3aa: CASSFWSSQETQYF
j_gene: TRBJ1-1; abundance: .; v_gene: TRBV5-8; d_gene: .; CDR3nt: TGTGCCAGCAGCTTGGCCTTGGGGCCGGCTTTCTTT; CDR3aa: CASSLALGPAFF
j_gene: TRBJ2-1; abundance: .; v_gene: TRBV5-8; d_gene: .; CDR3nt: TGTGCCAGCAGCTTGACAGTCTCCTACAATGAGCAGTTCTTC; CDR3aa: CASSLTVSYNEQFF
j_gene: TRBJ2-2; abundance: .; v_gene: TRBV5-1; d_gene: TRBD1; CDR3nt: TGCGCCAGCAGCTCGGGACAGTCGAACACCGGGGAGCTGTTTTTT; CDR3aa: CASSSGQSNTGELFF